Below, 5 T cell receptor beta chains from the same sample are listed, as sequenced in a study of T-cell memory formation after mild COVID-19. From the 5' RACE reads, TCRdb called clonotypes with MiXCR, one entry per CDR3 protein. This table holds under 200,000 distinct CDR3 sequences, roughly a third found once. The specimen was PBMCs or a T cell subset sorted from them (not recorded which). These receptors were obtained from an adult woman who had mild COVID-19 (a few samples of this study predate the infection). Cell type and time point are not known.

The gene calls are TRBV20-1 and TRBJ2-7; 8 bases match TRBD2. V shed 3 bases and J 0 bases; nucleotides not matched to a gene: 7. Germline V gene data show CDR1 as DFQATT and CDR2 as SNEGSKA (reference sequence). The length of the CDR3 is 15 residues. The CDR3 region has the DNA TGCAGTGCTAGCGGCAAGCGGGGGAGCTCCTACGAGCAGTACTTC. Amino acid sequence: CSASGKRGSSYEQYF.

This clonotype was seen a handful of times. The chain is built from TRBV15 and TRBJ1-1, with a possible D match to TRBD1 (6 bases). V was shortened by 4 bases and J by 6 bases, with 15 bases between the two germline ends. Germline lookup yields CDR1 LNHNV and CDR2 YYDKDF (reference sequence). This CDR3 contains 14 residues. CDR3 bases: TGTGCCACCAGCAAGAAGAGGGGGGCCCCTGAAGCTTTCTTT. As protein: CATSKKRGAPEAFF.

The rearrangement joins TRBV29-1 to TRBJ1-5; 7 bases line up with TRBD1. Per germline, CDR1 SQVTM and CDR2 ANQGSEA. The CDR3 is 14 residues long. Germline trimming cut 4 bases from V and 4 bases from J; bases unmatched to any gene: 7. The CDR3 nucleotides read TGCAGCGTTGTTGACCAGGGGGGGAATCAGCCCCAGCATTTT. This encodes CSVVDQGGNQPQHF.

The genes are TRBV20-1 and TRBJ2-3; tentatively, D is TRBD2 (7 bases). Trimming took 5 bases from V and 3 from J, leaving 15 bases between them. Looked up from germline, CDR1 is DFQATT and CDR2 is SNEGSKA (reference sequence). This CDR3 has 14 amino acids. CDR3 nucleotide sequence: TGCAGTGCTCGGGGGAGGGGGAGGACAGATACGCAGTATTTT. Translation gives CSARGRGRTDTQYF.

This chain connects TRBV6-5 to TRBJ1-1; 8 bases agree with TRBD1. V shed 5 bases and J 3 bases; nucleotides not matched to a gene: 8. CDR1 and CDR2 (germline): MNHEY, SVGAGI. CDR3 size: 15 residues. As DNA, the CDR3 is TGTGCCAGCAGTCGGGACAGGCCAGGGGACACTGAAGCTTTCTTT. Its protein is CASSRDRPGDTEAFF.